The T cell receptor beta chain under discussion was sequenced for a study of beta chain features in type 1 diabetes. Findings and caveats of the study: There were fewer insertions and more deletions at the VDJ junctions of type 1 diabetes patients. TCRB CDR3 length was moderately but significantly reduced in all four CD4+ subsets of Type 1 diabetes patients.

With respect to this clone: What it binds is not known.

The collection from each donor was one heparinised blood draw averaging approximately 110 mL. Germline CDR1 reads MDHEN; CDR2 reads SYDVKM. The V end lost 3 bases, the J end lost 7 bases, and 19 bases lay between the germline ends. There are 16 residues in the CDR3. Every isolated RNA sample was fully reverse transcribed, so sequencing captured expressed TCRB transcripts. Sequencing was performed with immunoSEQ multiplex PCR; in TCRdb, only in-frame clones are kept and a portion is missing. The data show 300,000 or so clones, approximately 13% seen once. The chain carries TRBV28 and TRBJ2-1; D possibly corresponds to TRBD1 (5 bases). The sequence derives from a woman between 18 and 29 years old with type 1 diabetes. The sample taken for sequencing was naive CD4+ T cells from blood. In DNA form, the CDR3 reads TGTGCCAGCAGTTTTCTCCCCCTGGGCAGGGCAAATGAGCAGTTCTTC. Its protein is CASSFLPLGRANEQFF.